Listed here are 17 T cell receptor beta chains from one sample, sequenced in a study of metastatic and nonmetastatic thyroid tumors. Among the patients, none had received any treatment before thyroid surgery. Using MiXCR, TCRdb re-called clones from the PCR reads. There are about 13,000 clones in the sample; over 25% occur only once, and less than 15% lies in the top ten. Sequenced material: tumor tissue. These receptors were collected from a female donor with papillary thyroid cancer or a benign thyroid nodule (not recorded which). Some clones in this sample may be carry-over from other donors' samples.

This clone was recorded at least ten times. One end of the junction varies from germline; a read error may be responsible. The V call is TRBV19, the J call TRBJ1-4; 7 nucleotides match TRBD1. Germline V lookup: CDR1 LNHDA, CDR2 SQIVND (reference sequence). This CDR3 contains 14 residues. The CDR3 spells CASSPGTDGEKLSF. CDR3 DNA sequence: TGTGCCAGTTCACCCGGGACAGACGGTGAAAAACTGTCTTTT.

The CDR3 is CASSYGTGTKDEQFF. The DNA of the CDR3 is TGTGCCAGCAGTTACGGGACCGGGACTAAAGATGAGCAGTTCTTC. V is TRBV6-2 or TRBV6-3 and J is TRBJ2-1; TRBD2 aligns across 7 bases. The CDR3 sequence is 15 residues long. The V gene's germline CDR1 is MNHEY and CDR2 SVGEGT. After removal of 2 bases from V and 8 bases from J, the junction contained 9 bases not matched to a gene.

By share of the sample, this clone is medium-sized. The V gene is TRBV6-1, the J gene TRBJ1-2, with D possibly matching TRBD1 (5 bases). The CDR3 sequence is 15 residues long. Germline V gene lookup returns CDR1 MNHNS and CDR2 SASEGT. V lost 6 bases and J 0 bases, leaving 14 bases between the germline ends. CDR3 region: CASRARDGTNYGYTF. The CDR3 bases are TGTGCCAGCAGGGCCAGGGACGGCACTAACTATGGCTACACCTTC.

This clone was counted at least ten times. Written as DNA, the CDR3 is TGTGCCAGCAACGGACAGGGGTACACTGAAGCTTTCTTT. It specifies CASNGQGYTEAFF. The chain links TRBV2 to TRBJ1-1, with TRBD1 identical over 9 bases. Germline trimming cut 7 bases from V and 3 bases from J; bases unmatched to any gene: 3. This CDR3 spans 13 amino acids. The germline CDR1 and CDR2 sequences are SNHLY and FYNNEI.

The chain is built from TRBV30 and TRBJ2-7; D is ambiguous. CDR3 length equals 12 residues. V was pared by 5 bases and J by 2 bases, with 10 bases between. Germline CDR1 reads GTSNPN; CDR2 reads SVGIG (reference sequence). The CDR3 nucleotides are TGTGCCTGGTGGGTTCCCACCTACGAGCAGTACTTC. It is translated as CAWWVPTYEQYF.

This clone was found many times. The CDR3 DNA sequence: TGTGCCAGCAGTTTGCGGCTGAAGAACACTGAAGCTTTCTTT. Translating gives CASSLRLKNTEAFF. This chain uses TRBV12-3 or TRBV12-4 with TRBJ1-1; D uncertain. This CDR3 is 14 amino acids long. With 3 bases removed from V and 1 base from J, the gap between germline ends came to 9 bases.

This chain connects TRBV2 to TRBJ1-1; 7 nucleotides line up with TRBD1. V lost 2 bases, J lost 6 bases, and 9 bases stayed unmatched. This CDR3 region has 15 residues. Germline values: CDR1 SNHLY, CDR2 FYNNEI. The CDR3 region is CASSESWTGGAEAFF. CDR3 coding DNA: TGTGCCAGCAGTGAATCCTGGACAGGTGGAGCTGAAGCTTTCTTT.

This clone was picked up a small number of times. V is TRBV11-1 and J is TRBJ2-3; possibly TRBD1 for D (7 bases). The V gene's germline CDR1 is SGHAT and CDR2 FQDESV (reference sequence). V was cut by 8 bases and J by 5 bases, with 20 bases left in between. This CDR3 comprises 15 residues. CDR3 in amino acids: CASRRETGFRDTQYF. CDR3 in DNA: TGTGCCAGCCGCCGGGAGACAGGGTTCCGAGATACGCAGTATTTT.

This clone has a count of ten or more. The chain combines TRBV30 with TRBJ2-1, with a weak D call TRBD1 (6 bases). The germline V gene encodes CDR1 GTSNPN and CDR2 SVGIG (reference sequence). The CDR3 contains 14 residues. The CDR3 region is CGGLRDKTRNEQFF. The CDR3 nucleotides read TGTGGGGGCTTACGGGACAAAACACGGAATGAGCAGTTCTTC.

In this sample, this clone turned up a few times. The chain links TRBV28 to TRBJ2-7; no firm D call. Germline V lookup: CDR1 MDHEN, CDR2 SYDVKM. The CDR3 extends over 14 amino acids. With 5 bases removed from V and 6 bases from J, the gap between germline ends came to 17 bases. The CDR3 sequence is CASSPGPDGVEQYF. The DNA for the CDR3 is TGTGCCAGCAGTCCCGGTCCCGACGGAGTCGAGCAGTACTTC.

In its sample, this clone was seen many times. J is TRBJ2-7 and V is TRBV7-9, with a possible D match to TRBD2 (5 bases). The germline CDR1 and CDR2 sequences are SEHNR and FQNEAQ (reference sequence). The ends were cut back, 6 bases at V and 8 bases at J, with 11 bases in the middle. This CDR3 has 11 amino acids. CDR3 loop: CASSAGEQQYF. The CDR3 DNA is TGTGCCAGCAGTGCCGGGGAGCAGCAGTACTTC.

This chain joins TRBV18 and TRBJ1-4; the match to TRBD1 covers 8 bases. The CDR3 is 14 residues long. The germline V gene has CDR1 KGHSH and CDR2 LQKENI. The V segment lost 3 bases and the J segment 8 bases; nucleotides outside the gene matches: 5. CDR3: CASSPDRVTEKLFF. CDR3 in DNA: TGTGCCAGCTCACCGGACAGGGTAACCGAAAAACTGTTTTTT.

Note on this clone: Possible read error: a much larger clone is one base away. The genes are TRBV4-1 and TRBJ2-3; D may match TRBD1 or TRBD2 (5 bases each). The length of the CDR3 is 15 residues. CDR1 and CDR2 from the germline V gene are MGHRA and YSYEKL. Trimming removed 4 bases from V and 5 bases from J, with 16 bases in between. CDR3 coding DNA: TGCGCCAGCAGCCCGGGACCCCAGAAGGTAGATACGCAGTATTTT. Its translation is CASSPGPQKVDTQYF.

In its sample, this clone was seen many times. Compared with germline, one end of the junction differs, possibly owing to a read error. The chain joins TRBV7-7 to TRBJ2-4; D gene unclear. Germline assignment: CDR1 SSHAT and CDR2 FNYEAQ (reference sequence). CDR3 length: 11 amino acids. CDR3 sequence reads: CASSPVKIQYF. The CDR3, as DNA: TGTGCTAGCAGCCCCGTTAAGATTCAGTACTTC.

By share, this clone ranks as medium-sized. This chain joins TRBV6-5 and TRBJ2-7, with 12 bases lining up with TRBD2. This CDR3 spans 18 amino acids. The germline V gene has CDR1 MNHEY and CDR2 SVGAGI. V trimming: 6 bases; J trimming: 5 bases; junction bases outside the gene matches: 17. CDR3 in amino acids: CASRRQPLTSGRADEQYF. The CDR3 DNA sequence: TGTGCCAGCAGGAGGCAGCCCTTGACTAGCGGGAGAGCGGACGAGCAGTACTTC.

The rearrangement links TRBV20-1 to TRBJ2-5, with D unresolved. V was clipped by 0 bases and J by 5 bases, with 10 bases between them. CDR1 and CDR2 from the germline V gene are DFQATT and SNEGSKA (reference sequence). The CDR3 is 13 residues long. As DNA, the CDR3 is TGCAGTGCTAGAGATCAGTTTAAGGAGACCCAGTACTTC. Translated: CSARDQFKETQYF.

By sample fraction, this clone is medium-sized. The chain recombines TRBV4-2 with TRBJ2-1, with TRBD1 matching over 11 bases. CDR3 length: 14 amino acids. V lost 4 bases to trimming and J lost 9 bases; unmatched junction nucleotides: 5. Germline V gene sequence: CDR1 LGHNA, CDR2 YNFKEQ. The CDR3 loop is CASSRGQGVSEQFF. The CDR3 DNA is TGTGCCAGCAGCCGGGGACAGGGGGTGAGTGAGCAGTTCTTC.